Shown below are 29 T cell receptor beta chains from a single sample sequenced in a study of T-cell memory formation after mild COVID-19. MiXCR, applied by TCRdb to the 5' RACE reads, yields one record per CDR3 protein. The sample holds under 250,000 distinct CDR3 sequences, 9.5% to 10% seen once. The sequenced material came from PBMCs or a T cell subset sorted from them (not recorded which). These receptor sequences come from a man between 18 and 29 years old who had mild COVID-19 (a few samples of this study predate the infection). Cell type and time point are not known.

This clonotype came up many times. The chain joins TRBV5-1 to TRBJ2-2; D unresolved. The length of the CDR3 is 13 residues. CDR1 and CDR2 (germline): SGHRS, YFSETQ. Trimming removed 3 bases at V and 5 bases at J, with 8 bases between. The CDR3 sequence is CASSSTLTGELFF. CDR3 DNA: TGCGCCAGCAGCTCCACTTTGACCGGGGAGCTGTTTTTT.

The chain carries TRBV10-3 and TRBJ2-1, with 9 bases matching TRBD2. With V trimmed by 11 bases and J by 5 bases, 10 bases remained unmatched. The CDR3 runs 14 residues. Germline V CDR1 and CDR2: ENHRY, SYGVKD. CDR3 nucleotides: TGTGCCGCCTCCCGCGGGGGGGTCCACAATGAGCAGTTCTTC. It translates to CAASRGGVHNEQFF.

Many counts were recorded for this clonotype. V gene TRBV7-8 combines with J gene TRBJ1-1; D not resolved. V dropped 3 bases and J dropped 0 bases, with 5 bases sitting between them. CDR1 and CDR2 from the germline V gene are SGHVS and FQNEAQ. This CDR3 has 13 amino acids. Here the CDR3 DNA reads TGTGCCAGCAGCTTCCGAATGAACACTGAAGCTTTCTTT. This gives the protein CASSFRMNTEAFF. The full variable domain, completed using reference TRBV7-8 and TRBJ1-1, is GAGVSQSPRYKVAKRGQDVALRCDPISGHVSLFWYQQALGQGPEFLTYFQNEAQLDKSGLPSDRFFAERPEGSVSTLKIQRTQQEDSAVYLCASSFRMNTEAFFGQGTRLTVV.

The V and J genes are TRBV2 and TRBJ1-6; D call uncertain. Looked up from germline, CDR1 is SNHLY and CDR2 is FYNNEI. The CDR3 is made up of 14 amino acids. V gave up 7 bases and J gave up 9 bases, with 16 bases separating them. CDR3 nucleotides: TGTGCCAGCATCGGCGGCGGGTTAGGTTCACCCCTCCACTTT. Translating gives CASIGGGLGSPLHF.

This clonotype was counted at least ten times. V gene TRBV25-1 combines with J gene TRBJ1-2; TRBD1 matches 7 bases. From germline, CDR1 is MGHDK and CDR2 SYGVNS. V lost 2 bases, J lost 10 bases, and 13 bases stayed unmatched. This CDR3 is 15 amino acids long. In DNA form, the CDR3 reads TGTGCCAGCAGTGAAATGTTTCGACAGGGAAAGGTCTACACCTTC. Its protein product is CASSEMFRQGKVYTF.

The V call is TRBV4-1, the J call TRBJ2-3; D possibly matches TRBD1 or TRBD2 (6 bases each). In germline, CDR1 is MGHRA, CDR2 YSYEKL. V lost 4 bases, J lost 4 bases, and 18 bases lay in between. The CDR3 runs to 16 residues. The CDR3 DNA sequence: TGCGCCAGCAGCCCAGGTATCGGGGGCATCGCAGATACGCAGTATTTT. Amino acid sequence: CASSPGIGGIADTQYF.

The chain has TRBV27 and TRBJ2-3, with a possible D match to TRBD2 (6 bases). Per germline, CDR1 MNHEY and CDR2 SMNVEV (reference sequence). The CDR3 has 14 residues. V gave up 4 bases and J gave up 2 bases, with 10 bases separating them. DNA of the CDR3: TGTGCCAGCAGTTCCTGGGGACTCACAGATACGCAGTATTTT. Translated: CASSSWGLTDTQYF.

This clonotype came up a few times. This CDR3 is CASGRGQVWDYGYTF. CDR3 coding DNA: TGTGCCAGCGGGCGAGGGCAGGTGTGGGACTATGGCTACACCTTC. The chain joins TRBV7-2 to TRBJ1-2; unclear D gene. The CDR3 contains 15 residues. The germline V gene encodes CDR1 SGHTA and CDR2 FQGNSA. V dropped 8 bases and J dropped 3 bases, with 19 bases sitting between them. Looking up the rest from reference TRBV7-2 and TRBJ1-2 gives the full variable domain: GAGVSQSPSNKVTEKGKDVELRCDPISGHTALYWYRQSLGQGLEFLIYFQGNSAPDKSGLPSDRFSAERTGGSVSTLTIQRTQQEDSAVYLCASGRGQVWDYGYTFGSGTRLTVV.

The genes are TRBV20-1 and TRBJ2-1; D may be TRBD1 (6 bases). CDR3 length: 15 residues. V was shortened by 0 bases and J by 4 bases, with 13 bases between the two germline ends. CDR1 and CDR2 (germline): DFQATT, SNEGSKA (reference sequence). In DNA, the CDR3 is TGCAGTGCTAGAGATAAGCCCGGGACATACAATGAGCAGTTCTTC. Amino acid sequence: CSARDKPGTYNEQFF.

V usage is TRBV5-1 and J usage is TRBJ1-6, with 9 bases aligning to TRBD1. CDR3 length: 17 residues. The germline V gene encodes CDR1 SGHRS and CDR2 YFSETQ. Germline trimming cut 1 base from V and 1 base from J; bases unmatched to any gene: 3. The DNA of the CDR3 is TGCGCCAGCAGCTTGAAGGGACAGGGTTCCTATAATTCACCCCTCCACTTT. It translates to CASSLKGQGSYNSPLHF.

The CDR3 loop reads CATRGGEKETQYF. The DNA for the CDR3 is TGTGCCACCAGAGGGGGTGAGAAAGAGACCCAGTACTTC. V is TRBV24-1 and J is TRBJ2-5; D perhaps matches TRBD1 (6 bases). The V gene lost 7 bases and the J gene lost 3 bases, with 11 bases spanning the gap. Germline values: CDR1 KGHDR, CDR2 SFDVKD. The CDR3 runs 13 residues.

This clonotype was seen repeatedly, ten times or more. This chain links TRBV27 with TRBJ1-5; TRBD1 aligns across 8 bases. The CDR3 runs to 15 residues. V trimming: 3 bases; J trimming: 6 bases; junction bases outside the gene matches: 7. Per the germline V gene, CDR1 is MNHEY and CDR2 is SMNVEV (reference sequence). This CDR3 reads CASSLTGVGTQPQHF. CDR3 DNA sequence: TGTGCCAGCAGTTTGACAGGGGTAGGGACTCAGCCCCAGCATTTT.

The rearrangement links TRBV24-1 to TRBJ2-3; TRBD1 aligns across 10 bases. Germline V gives CDR1 KGHDR, CDR2 SFDVKD. CDR3 length equals 14 residues. V lost 9 bases, J lost 2 bases, and 4 bases stayed unmatched. The CDR3 nucleotides read TGTGCCACCGATGGACAGGGGGACACAGATACGCAGTATTTT. This gives the protein CATDGQGDTDTQYF.

This clonotype was picked up a small number of times. The chain carries TRBV9 and TRBJ1-6, with a tentative D call TRBD1 (5 bases). The CDR3 contains 14 residues. CDR1 and CDR2 from the germline V gene are SGDLS and YYNGEE. V was cut by 0 bases and J by 6 bases, with 7 bases left in between. The DNA of the CDR3 is TGTGCCAGCAGCGTAGCCCAGGGTAATTCACCCCTCCACTTT. This encodes CASSVAQGNSPLHF. Based on the CDR3 plus reference TRBV9 and TRBJ1-6, the full variable domain is DSGVTQTPKHLITATGQRVTLRCSPRSGDLSVYWYQQSLDQGLQFLIQYYNGEERAKGNILERFSAQQFPDLHSELNLSSLELGDSALYFCASSVAQGNSPLHFGNGTRLTVT.

The rearrangement joins TRBV7-2 to TRBJ1-1, with a weak D call TRBD1 (5 bases). Per germline, CDR1 SGHTA and CDR2 FQGNSA. This CDR3 spans 16 amino acids. Trimming shortened V by 5 bases and J by 1 base, and 17 bases separated the two germline ends. The CDR3 DNA sequence: TGTGCCAGCAGCCCCGATTTAAGGAGGGGGAACACTGAAGCTTTCTTT. Amino acids: CASSPDLRRGNTEAFF.

This sequence joins TRBV4-3 and TRBJ1-4; D remains ambiguous. The CDR3 totals 18 residues. Trimming removed 0 bases at V and 0 bases at J, with 14 bases between. The germline CDR1 and CDR2 sequences are LGHNA and YSLEER. CDR3 DNA sequence: TGCGCCAGCAGCCAAGACCCTCCGGGGAGTTCAACTAATGAAAAACTGTTTTTT. Amino acids: CASSQDPPGSSTNEKLFF.

This clonotype has more than one count but fewer than ten. The J gene is TRBJ2-5, the V gene TRBV5-6; D may correspond to TRBD1 or TRBD2 (5 bases each). V was cut by 2 bases and J by 3 bases, with 8 bases left in between. The CDR3 has 13 residues. Germline values: CDR1 SGHDT, CDR2 YYEEEE. The CDR3 nucleotides are TGTGCCAGCAGCTTCGGGGCGAAAGAGACCCAGTACTTC. Translation gives CASSFGAKETQYF.

J is TRBJ1-3 and V is TRBV6-2 or TRBV6-3, with D uncertain. Germline CDR1 reads MNHEY; CDR2 reads SVGEGT. The CDR3 sequence is 15 residues long. V dropped 2 bases and J dropped 2 bases, with 10 bases sitting between them. Here the CDR3 reads CASSYGDWTGNTIYF. CDR3 DNA: TGTGCCAGCAGTTACGGGGATTGGACTGGAAACACCATATATTTT.

This clonotype occurred many times. The CDR3 loop reads CASSQDGTSGHNRGQFF. CDR3 sequence (DNA): TGCGCCAGCAGCCAAGATGGGACTAGCGGTCATAATCGTGGGCAGTTCTTC. V and J are TRBV4-1 and TRBJ2-1; 11 bases are a match to TRBD2. V lost 0 bases, J lost 12 bases, and 13 bases stayed unmatched. The CDR3 is made up of 17 amino acids. Germline values: CDR1 MGHRA, CDR2 YSYEKL.

There are a few counts of this clonotype. The chain carries TRBV25-1 and TRBJ2-1; 8 bases line up with TRBD1. Per germline, CDR1 MGHDK and CDR2 SYGVNS. This CDR3 comprises 14 residues. V lost 3 bases to trimming and J lost 8 bases; unmatched junction nucleotides: 6. CDR3 coding DNA: TGTGCCAGCAGTGACACAGGGGGTGGCGATGAGCAGTTCTTC. Translating it yields CASSDTGGGDEQFF.

This clonotype was detected ten times or more. The CDR3 nucleotides are TGTGCCAGTAGTGAGACAGTTTCGGAGACCCAGTACTTC. Translating it yields CASSETVSETQYF. The rearrangement joins TRBV19 to TRBJ2-5; TRBD1 is a possible D gene (5 bases). Per germline, CDR1 LNHDA and CDR2 SQIVND (reference sequence). The CDR3 sequence is 13 residues long. V lost 5 bases, J lost 5 bases, and 12 bases lay in between.

The chain recombines TRBV27 with TRBJ2-1, with D perhaps matching TRBD2 (5 bases). The V gene's germline CDR1 is MNHEY and CDR2 SMNVEV (reference sequence). V lost 6 bases to trimming and J lost 6 bases, with 18 bases between them. The CDR3 extends over 15 amino acids. This CDR3 reads CASSPPGVLVNEQFF. The CDR3 DNA reads as TGTGCCAGCAGCCCACCCGGGGTCTTGGTCAATGAGCAGTTCTTC.

This clonotype was seen a few times. J is TRBJ2-7 and V is TRBV4-1; D unresolved. The germline CDR1 and CDR2 sequences are MGHRA and YSYEKL. The CDR3 sequence is 13 residues long. Trimming pared 4 bases from V and 6 bases from J, leaving 13 bases between. The CDR3 DNA is TGCGCCAGCAGCCGGGAAGGGTTCGGCGAGCAGTACGTC. Encoded protein: CASSREGFGEQYV.

This clonotype has a count of ten or more. V usage is TRBV20-1 and J usage is TRBJ2-5; D call uncertain. The germline V gene has CDR1 DFQATT and CDR2 SNEGSKA (reference sequence). CDR3 length equals 12 residues. Trimming removed 3 bases from V and 5 bases from J, with 10 bases in between. The CDR3 protein is CSARYSSETQYF. CDR3 in DNA: TGCAGTGCTAGGTACAGCTCTGAGACCCAGTACTTC.

The chain employs TRBV5-1 and TRBJ2-1; TRBD2 agrees at 7 bases. Unmatched junction bases numbered 3, after V lost 0 bases and J lost 0 bases. The CDR3 is 16 amino acids. Germline assignment: CDR1 SGHRS and CDR2 YFSETQ. CDR3 residues: CASSLVGGVSYNEQFF. The DNA for the CDR3 is TGCGCCAGCAGCTTGGTTGGGGGGGTCTCCTACAATGAGCAGTTCTTC. Drawing the rest from reference TRBV5-1 and TRBJ2-1, the complete variable domain is KAGVTQTPRYLIKTRGQQVTLSCSPISGHRSVSWYQQTPGQGLQFLFEYFSETQRNKGNFPGRFSGRQFSNSRSEMNVSTLELGDSALYLCASSLVGGVSYNEQFFGPGTRLTVL.

The rearrangement uses TRBV6-6 and TRBJ2-3, with TRBD1 matching 8 bases. Looked up from germline, CDR1 is MNHNY and CDR2 is SVGAGI (reference sequence). V was clipped by 4 bases and J by 0 bases; unmatched bases: 3. CDR3 length: 15 amino acids. CDR3 sequence: CASSSTGVSTDTQYF. In DNA, the CDR3 is TGTGCCAGCAGTTCGACAGGGGTTAGCACAGATACGCAGTATTTT.

This clonotype was counted between two and nine times. The gene calls are TRBV11-2 and TRBJ2-1, with 8 bases matching TRBD2. The CDR3 runs 16 residues. V shed 8 bases and J 0 bases; nucleotides not matched to a gene: 9. In germline, CDR1 is SGHAT, CDR2 FQNNGV. The CDR3 reads CASGISGASSYNEQFF. The CDR3 DNA reads TGTGCCAGCGGCATTAGCGGGGCAAGCTCCTACAATGAGCAGTTCTTC. Together with reference TRBV11-2 and TRBJ2-1, the CDR3 gives the full variable domain: EAGVAQSPRYKIIEKRQSVAFWCNPISGHATLYWYQQILGQGPKLLIQFQNNGVVDDSQLPKDRFSAERLKGVDSTLKIQPAKLEDSAVYLCASGISGASSYNEQFFGPGTRLTVL.

This clonotype showed up many times. The chain couples TRBV2 to TRBJ2-3; D not certain. The germline gives CDR1 SNHLY, CDR2 FYNNEI. Trimming pared 1 base from V and 4 bases from J, leaving 9 bases between. There are 14 residues in the CDR3. In DNA form, the CDR3 reads TGTGCCAGCAGTGAAGTCCGGGCGTCAGATACGCAGTATTTT. It encodes CASSEVRASDTQYF.

This clonotype was detected many times. The chain has TRBV7-2 and TRBJ2-1; 8 bases match TRBD2. Germline trimming cut 5 bases from V and 0 bases from J; bases unmatched to any gene: 3. The CDR3 extends over 15 amino acids. Per germline, CDR1 SGHTA and CDR2 FQGNSA. The CDR3 nucleotides are TGTGCCAGCAGCCCCCTAGCGGGCTCCTACAATGAGCAGTTCTTC. This encodes CASSPLAGSYNEQFF.